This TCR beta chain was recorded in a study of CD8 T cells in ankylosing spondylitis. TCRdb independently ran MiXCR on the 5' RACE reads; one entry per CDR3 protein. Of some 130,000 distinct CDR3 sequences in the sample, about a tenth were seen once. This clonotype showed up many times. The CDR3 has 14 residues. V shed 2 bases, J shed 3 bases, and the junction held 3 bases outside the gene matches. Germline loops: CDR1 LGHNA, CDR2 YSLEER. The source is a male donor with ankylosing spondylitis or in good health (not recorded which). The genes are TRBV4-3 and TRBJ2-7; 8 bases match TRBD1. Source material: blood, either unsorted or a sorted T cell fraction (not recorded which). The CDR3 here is CASSQYGQGYEQYF. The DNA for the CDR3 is TGCGCCAGCAGCCAATACGGACAGGGCTACGAGCAGTACTTC.